These T cell receptor beta chains were read from a single sample in a study of shared clonotypes between healthy human individuals. Sequencing used immunoSEQ multiplex PCR; TCRdb keeps in-frame clones, though not all of them. The profile shows hundreds of thousands of clones, over 65% of them singletons. The specimen sequenced was memory CD4+ T cells sorted from blood. Receptors originate from a woman aged 30 to 39 in good health. Each CDR3 is given with its conserved first and last residue. Each record gives: V gene, clone size, J gene, D gene, CDR3 DNA, CDR3 protein. A D gene is named only where the DNA matches it firmly. Clone size is stated in some rows and not others, as once, few, many or a class when expanded.

TRBV10-2,-,TRBJ2-2,-,TGCGCCAGCAGCCTAGGGACGGACTACGGGGAGCTGTTTTTT,CASSLGTDYGELFF
TRBV19,-,TRBJ2-5,-,TGTGCCAGTAGCCCAGATCGAATGGGGAGCGGAGAGACCCAGTACTTC,CASSPDRMGSGETQYF
TRBV7-9,-,TRBJ2-2,-,TGTGCCAGCAGCAACGGCGCGGGGCCGGACACCGGGGAGCTGTTTTTT,CASSNGAGPDTGELFF
TRBV5-8,-,TRBJ2-3,-,TGTGCCAGCCAATCCCGCACAGATACGCAGTATTTT,CASQSRTDTQYF
TRBV10-1,few,TRBJ2-5,-,TGCGCCAGCAGTGGGCCCGGAGGAGAGACCCAGTACTTC,CASSGPGGETQYF
TRBV5-1,-,TRBJ1-2,-,TGCGCCAGCAGCTATCTGGACCGCTCCACCAGCTACACCTTC,CASSYLDRSTSYTF
TRBV7-9,-,TRBJ1-2,-,TGTGCCAGCAGCTCGAATTGGGCTCCCGGACAGACGGCTAACTATGGCTACACCTTC,CASSSNWAPGQTANYGYTF
TRBV28,-,TRBJ2-7,-,TGTGCCAGCAGCGTACCGCGGGACCGGTCTTCCTACGAGCAGTACTTC,CASSVPRDRSSYEQYF
TRBV19,few,TRBJ2-1,-,TGTGCCAGTAGTATGAAGGGCAGGGACTACAATGAGCAGTTCTTC,CASSMKGRDYNEQFF
TRBV29-1,-,TRBJ1-1,-,TGCAGCGTTGGACACAACACTGAAGCTTTCTTT,CSVGHNTEAFF
TRBV19,-,TRBJ2-1,TRBD1,TGTGCCAGTAGTCCCCGGACAGGGAATCGAGGAGATGAGCAGTTCTTC,CASSPRTGNRGDEQFF
TRBV2,-,TRBJ2-1,-,TGTGCCAGCAGTGAAGCGCGGGGTTCGGAGCAGTTCTTC,CASSEARGSEQFF
TRBV7-2,-,TRBJ2-5,-,TGTGCCAGCAGCTTATTCCCTGGTGCAAGGAGGGGAGAGACCCAGTACTTC,CASSLFPGARRGETQYF
TRBV19,-,TRBJ2-2,TRBD2,TGTGCCAGTACACGATCTAGCGGGAGGGCCGGGGAGCTGTTTTTT,CASTRSSGRAGELFF
TRBV29-1,-,TRBJ2-3,-,TGCAGCGGATCCCACGGGGCCCCCTATAGCACAGATACGCAGTATTTT,CSGSHGAPYSTDTQYF
TRBV10-2,-,TRBJ2-4,-,TGCGCCAGCAGTGAGTCCTCGGCGACTCATGGGGGGAACATTCAGTACTTC,CASSESSATHGGNIQYF
TRBV5-1,-,TRBJ2-7,TRBD1,TGCGCCAGCAGTCGGGGGACAGGGAACTACGAGCAGTACTTC,CASSRGTGNYEQYF
TRBV6-5,-,TRBJ1-2,TRBD1,TGTGCCAGCAGTTCCGGGACAGGGAACTATGGCTACACCTTC,CASSSGTGNYGYTF
TRBV25-1,-,TRBJ2-2,-,TGTGCCAGCAGTGAAACTTTGCAGGGCGGGGAGCTGTTTTTT,CASSETLQGGELFF
TRBV28,-,TRBJ1-1,-,TGTGCCAGCAGTTTAGATGAAACTGAAGCTTTCTTT,CASSLDETEAFF
TRBV7-3,-,TRBJ2-3,-,TGTGCCAGCAGCTTAGAGTACGGCACATATACGCAGTATTTT,CASSLEYGTYTQYF
TRBV5-4,once,TRBJ1-2,-,TGTGCCAGCAGCTTGTTAGACTATGGCTACACCTTC,CASSLLDYGYTF
TRBV27,-,TRBJ1-4,-,TGTGCCAGCAGTCACGGGTCAACTAATGAAAAACTGTTTTTT,CASSHGSTNEKLFF
TRBV11-2,-,TRBJ2-5,TRBD2,TGTGCCAGCAGCCCCTTACTAGCGGGAGTAGAGACCCAGTACTTC,CASSPLLAGVETQYF
TRBV7-8,-,TRBJ1-5,TRBD1,TGTGCCAGCAGCTTCTCGTCGGGACAGGGATCAAATCAGCCCCAGCATTTT,CASSFSSGQGSNQPQHF
TRBV10-2,-,TRBJ2-7,TRBD1,TGCGCCAGCAGCCACGCCGGGACAGGGATCGAGCAGTACTTC,CASSHAGTGIEQYF